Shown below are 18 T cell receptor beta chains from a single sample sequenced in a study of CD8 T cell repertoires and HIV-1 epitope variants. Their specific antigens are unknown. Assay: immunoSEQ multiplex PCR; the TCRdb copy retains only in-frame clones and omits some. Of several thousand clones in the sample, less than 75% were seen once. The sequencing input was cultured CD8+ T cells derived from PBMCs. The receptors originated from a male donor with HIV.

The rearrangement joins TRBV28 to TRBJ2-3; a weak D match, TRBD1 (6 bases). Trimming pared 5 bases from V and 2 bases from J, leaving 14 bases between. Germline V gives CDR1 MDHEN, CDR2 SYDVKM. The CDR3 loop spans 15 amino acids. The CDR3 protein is CASSIQGPPTDTQYF. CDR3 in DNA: TGTGCCAGCAGTATCCAGGGGCCTCCCACAGATACGCAGTATTTT.

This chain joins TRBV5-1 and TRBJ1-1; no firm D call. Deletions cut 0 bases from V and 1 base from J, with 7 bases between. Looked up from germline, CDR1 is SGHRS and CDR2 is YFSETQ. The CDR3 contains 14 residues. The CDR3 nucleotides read TGCGCCAGCAGCTTGGGGCATCCGAACACTGAAGCTTTCTTT. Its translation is CASSLGHPNTEAFF.

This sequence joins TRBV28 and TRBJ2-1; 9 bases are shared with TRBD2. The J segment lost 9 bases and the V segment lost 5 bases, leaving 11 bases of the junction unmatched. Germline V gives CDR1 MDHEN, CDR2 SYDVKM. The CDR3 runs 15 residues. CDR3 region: CASSPVGSGSGEQFF. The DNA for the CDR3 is TGTGCCAGCAGTCCCGTAGGTAGCGGGAGCGGTGAGCAGTTCTTC.

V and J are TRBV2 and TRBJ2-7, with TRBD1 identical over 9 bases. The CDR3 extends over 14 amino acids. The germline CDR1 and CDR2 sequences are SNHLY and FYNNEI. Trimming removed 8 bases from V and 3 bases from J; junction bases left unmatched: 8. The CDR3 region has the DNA TGTGCCAGCGAGGGTCGGACAGGGGACTACGAGCAGTACTTC. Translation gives CASEGRTGDYEQYF.

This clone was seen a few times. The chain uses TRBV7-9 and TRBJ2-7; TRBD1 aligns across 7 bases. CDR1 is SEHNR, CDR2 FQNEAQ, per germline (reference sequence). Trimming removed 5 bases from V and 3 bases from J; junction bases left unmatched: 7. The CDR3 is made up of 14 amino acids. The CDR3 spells CASSHRDSLYEQYF. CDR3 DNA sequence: TGTGCCAGCAGCCACCGGGACAGCCTCTACGAGCAGTACTTC.

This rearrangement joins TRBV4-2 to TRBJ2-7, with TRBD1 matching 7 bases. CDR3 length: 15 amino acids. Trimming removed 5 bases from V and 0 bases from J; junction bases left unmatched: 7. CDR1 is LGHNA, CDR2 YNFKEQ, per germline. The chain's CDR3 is CASSLGDSDSYEQYF. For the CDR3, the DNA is TGTGCCAGCAGCTTGGGGGACAGTGACTCCTACGAGCAGTACTTC.

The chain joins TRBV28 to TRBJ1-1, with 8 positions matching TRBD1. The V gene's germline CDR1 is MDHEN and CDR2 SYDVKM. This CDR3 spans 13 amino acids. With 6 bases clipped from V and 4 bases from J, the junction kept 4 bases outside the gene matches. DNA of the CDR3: TGTGCCAGCAGGTGGACAGGGCCCACTGAAGCTTTCTTT. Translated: CASRWTGPTEAFF.

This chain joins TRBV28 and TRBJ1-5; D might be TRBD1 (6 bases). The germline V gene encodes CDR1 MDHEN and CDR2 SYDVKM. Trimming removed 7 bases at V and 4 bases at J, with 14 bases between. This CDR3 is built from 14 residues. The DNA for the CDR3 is TGTGCCAGCACGGAGGGGGGGACTAATCAGCCCCAGCATTTT. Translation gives CASTEGGTNQPQHF.

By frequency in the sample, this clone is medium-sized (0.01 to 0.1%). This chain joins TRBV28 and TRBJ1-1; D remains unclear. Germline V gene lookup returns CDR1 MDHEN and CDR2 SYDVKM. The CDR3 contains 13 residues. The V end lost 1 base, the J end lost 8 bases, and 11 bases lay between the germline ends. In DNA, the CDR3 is TGTGCCAGCAGTTTATTGGGCTCGGGGGAAGCTTTCTTT. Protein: CASSLLGSGEAFF.

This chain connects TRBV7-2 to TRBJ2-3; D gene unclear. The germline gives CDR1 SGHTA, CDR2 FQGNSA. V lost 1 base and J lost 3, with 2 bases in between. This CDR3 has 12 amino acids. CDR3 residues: CASSLGTDTQYF. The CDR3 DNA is TGTGCCAGCAGCTTAGGTACAGATACGCAGTATTTT.

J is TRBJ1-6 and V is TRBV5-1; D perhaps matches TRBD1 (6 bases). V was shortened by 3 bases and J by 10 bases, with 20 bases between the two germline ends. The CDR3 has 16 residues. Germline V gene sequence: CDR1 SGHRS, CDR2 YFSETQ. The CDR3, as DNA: TGCGCCAGCAGCTCGGGACAAACGTCGTACGGGTCACCCCTCCACTTT. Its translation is CASSSGQTSYGSPLHF. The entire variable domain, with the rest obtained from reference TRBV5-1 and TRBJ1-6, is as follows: KAGVTQTPRYLIKTRGQQVTLSCSPISGHRSVSWYQQTPGQGLQFLFEYFSETQRNKGNFPGRFSGRQFSNSRSEMNVSTLELGDSALYLCASSSGQTSYGSPLHFGNGTRLTVT.

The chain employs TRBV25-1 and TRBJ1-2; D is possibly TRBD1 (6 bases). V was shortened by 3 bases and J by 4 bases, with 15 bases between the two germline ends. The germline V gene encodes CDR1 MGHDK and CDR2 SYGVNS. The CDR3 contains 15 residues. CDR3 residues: CASSDLPQGTYGYTF. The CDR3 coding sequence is TGTGCCAGCAGTGACTTGCCACAGGGAACCTATGGCTACACCTTC.

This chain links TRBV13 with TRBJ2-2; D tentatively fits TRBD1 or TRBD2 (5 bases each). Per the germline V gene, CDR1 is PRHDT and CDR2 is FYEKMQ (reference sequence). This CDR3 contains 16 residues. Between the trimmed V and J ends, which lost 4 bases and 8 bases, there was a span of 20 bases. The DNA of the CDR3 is TGTGCCAGCAGCTCCGCGGAATGGGGGATTTTAGGGGAGCTGTTTTTT. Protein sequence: CASSSAEWGILGELFF.

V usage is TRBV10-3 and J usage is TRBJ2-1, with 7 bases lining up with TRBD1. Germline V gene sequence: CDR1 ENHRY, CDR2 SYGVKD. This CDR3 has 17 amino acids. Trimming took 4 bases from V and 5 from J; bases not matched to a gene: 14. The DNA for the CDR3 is TGTGCCATCAGTGGGGGCTCTACCGGGACAGATAACAATGAGCAGTTCTTC. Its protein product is CAISGGSTGTDNNEQFF.

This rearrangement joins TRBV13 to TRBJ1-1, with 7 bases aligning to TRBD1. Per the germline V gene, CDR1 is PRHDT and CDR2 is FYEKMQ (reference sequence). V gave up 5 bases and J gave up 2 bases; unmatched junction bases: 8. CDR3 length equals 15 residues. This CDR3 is CASSRPGTVNTEAFF. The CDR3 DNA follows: TGTGCCAGCAGCCGACCCGGGACAGTCAACACTGAAGCTTTCTTT.

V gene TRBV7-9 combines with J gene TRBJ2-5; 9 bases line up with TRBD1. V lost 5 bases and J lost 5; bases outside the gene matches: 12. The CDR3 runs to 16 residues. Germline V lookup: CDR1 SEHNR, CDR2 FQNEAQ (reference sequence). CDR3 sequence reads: CASSPLPGQGEETQYF. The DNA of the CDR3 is TGTGCCAGCAGCCCCCTCCCGGGACAGGGAGAGGAGACCCAGTACTTC.

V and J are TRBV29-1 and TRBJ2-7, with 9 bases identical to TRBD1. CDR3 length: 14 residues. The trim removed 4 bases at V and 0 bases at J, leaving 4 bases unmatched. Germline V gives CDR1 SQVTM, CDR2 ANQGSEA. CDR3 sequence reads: CSVGGDRASYEQYF. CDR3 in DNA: TGCAGCGTTGGGGGGGACAGGGCCTCCTACGAGCAGTACTTC.

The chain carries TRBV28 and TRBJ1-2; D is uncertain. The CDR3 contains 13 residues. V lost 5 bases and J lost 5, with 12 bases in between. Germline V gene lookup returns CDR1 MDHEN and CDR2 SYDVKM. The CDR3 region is CASSPVWTYGYTF. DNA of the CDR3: TGTGCCAGCAGTCCCGTTTGGACGTATGGCTACACCTTC.